One and the same sample provided the 5 T cell receptor beta chains below, sequenced in a study of tumor and adjacent non-tumor tissue in lung cancer. The template was RNA from unsorted bulk tissue. Three rounds of nested PCR, following a modified ARM-PCR protocol, produced the TCRbeta library. One entry per CDR3 protein results from TCRdb running MiXCR on the multiplex PCR reads. The sample yields about 85,000 distinct CDR3 sequences, roughly 62% seen once. The sequenced material came from lung tumor tissue. The receptors derive from a man between 65 and 79 years old with non-small cell lung cancer.

In regard to this clonotype: A much bigger clone sits one base away, suggesting this may be a read error. This chain joins TRBV6-1 and TRBJ2-7; D uncertain. CDR3 length: 13 amino acids. In germline, CDR1 is MNHNS, CDR2 SASEGT. The CDR3 DNA is TGTGCCAGCACTGAAACCCTCAGCTACGAGCAGTACTTC. As protein: CASTETLSYEQYF.

This clonotype appeared many times. The CDR3 loop is CASSQGLAGDRYF. The CDR3 DNA reads TGCGCCAGCAGCCAGGGACTAGCGGGGGACCGTTACTTC. The chain has TRBV4-1 and TRBJ2-7; 14 bases agree with TRBD2. The germline V gene encodes CDR1 MGHRA and CDR2 YSYEKL. CDR3 length equals 13 residues. After removal of 3 bases from V and 13 bases from J, the junction contained 5 bases not matched to a gene.

A note on this clonotype: The junction does not match germline at one end; this may be a read error. The chain recombines TRBV11-2 with TRBJ1-1; unclear D gene. The germline CDR1 and CDR2 sequences are SGHAT and FQNNGV. The CDR3 spans 15 residues. CDR3 region: CARSLGLAFRSEVFF. The CDR3 nucleotides are TGTGCCAGGAGCTTAGGTCTGGCGTTCAGATCTGAAGTTTTCTTT.

Concerning this clonotype: The junction shows a germline mismatch at one end, possibly a read error. This CDR3 reads CASSQGLAGGPGQETQSF. CDR3 DNA sequence: TGTGCCAGCAGCCAAGGACTAGCGGGGGGGCCAGGGCAAGAGACCCAGTCCTTC. The chain joins TRBV4-1 to TRBJ2-5; 15 bases are a match to TRBD2. The germline V gene encodes CDR1 MGHRA and CDR2 YSYEKL. This CDR3 contains 18 residues.

Concerning this clonotype itself: The conserved phenylalanine or tryptophan normally closing the CDR3 is absent here, so this likely arose from a read error. The genes are TRBV6-1 and TRBJ2-3, with D possibly TRBD2 on 7 matching bases. The CDR3 has 14 amino acids. V was trimmed by 9 bases and J by 3 bases, leaving 16 bases between them. The germline gives CDR1 MNHNS, CDR2 SASEGT. The CDR3: CARKGGAETDTQYS. CDR3 sequence (DNA): TGTGCCAGGAAGGGGGGGGCAGAAACAGATACGCAGTATTCT.